This TCR beta chain was sequenced during a study of T cell repertoires and HLA-DP antigens. Data came from immunoSEQ multiplex PCR; TCRdb stores just in-frame clones and leaves some out. The sample lists some 120,000 clones, around 93% occurring once. Concerning this clone itself: The target antigen is unknown.

Germline lookup yields CDR1 SGHTA and CDR2 FQGTGA. V was pared by 1 base and J by 0 bases, with 7 bases between. The CDR3 sequence is 16 residues long. Sequencing input: CD4+ T cells from PBMCs. The TCR comes from a woman younger than 35 in good health and CMV-seronegative. The chain uses TRBV7-3 and TRBJ2-6; D is perhaps TRBD1 or TRBD2 (6 bases each). The CDR3 region is CASSLRGASGANVLTF. CDR3 coding DNA: TGTGCCAGCAGCTTAAGGGGGGCCTCTGGGGCCAACGTCCTGACTTTC.